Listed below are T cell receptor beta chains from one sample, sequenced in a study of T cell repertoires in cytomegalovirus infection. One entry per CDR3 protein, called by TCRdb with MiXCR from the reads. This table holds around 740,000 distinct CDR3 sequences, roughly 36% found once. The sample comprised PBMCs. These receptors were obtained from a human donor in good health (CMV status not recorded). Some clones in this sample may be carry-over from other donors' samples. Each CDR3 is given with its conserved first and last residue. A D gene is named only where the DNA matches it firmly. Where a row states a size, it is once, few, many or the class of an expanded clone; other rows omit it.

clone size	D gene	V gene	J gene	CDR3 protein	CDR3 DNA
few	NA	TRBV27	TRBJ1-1	CASRARQARGRTEAFF	TGTGCCAGCAGGGCCCGACAGGCAAGGGGCCGTACTGAAGCTTTCTTT
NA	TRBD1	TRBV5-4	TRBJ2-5	CASSRAGTDQETQYF	TGTGCCAGCAGCCGGGCCGGGACAGACCAAGAGACCCAGTACTTC
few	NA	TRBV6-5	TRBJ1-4	CASSPFATNEKLFF	TGTGCCAGCAGTCCGTTTGCAACTAATGAAAAACTGTTTTTT
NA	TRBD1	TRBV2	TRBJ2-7	CASGYRDRGYEQYF	TGTGCCAGCGGATACCGGGACAGGGGATACGAGCAGTACTTC
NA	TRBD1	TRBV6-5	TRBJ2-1	CASSYPTGGSYNEQFF	TGTGCCAGCAGTTACCCGACAGGGGGCTCCTACAATGAGCAGTTCTTC
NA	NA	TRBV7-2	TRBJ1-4	CASSLDGLGSEKLFF	TGTGCCAGCAGCTTAGACGGGTTAGGATCTGAAAAACTGTTTTTT
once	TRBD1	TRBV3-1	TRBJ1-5	CASSPWTGNDQPQHF	TGTGCCAGCAGCCCGTGGACAGGGAATGATCAGCCCCAGCATTTT
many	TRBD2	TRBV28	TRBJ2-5	CASSVLSTSGSSETQYF	TGTGCCAGCAGTGTTTTATCGACTAGCGGGTCCTCAGAGACCCAGTACTTC
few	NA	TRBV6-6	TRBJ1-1	CASSYPKGLNTEAFF	TGTGCCAGCAGTTACCCGAAAGGGCTGAACACTGAAGCTTTCTTT
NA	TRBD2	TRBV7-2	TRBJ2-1	CASSLVSSGVYNEQFF	TGTGCCAGCAGCTTAGTTTCCAGCGGGGTCTACAATGAGCAGTTCTTC
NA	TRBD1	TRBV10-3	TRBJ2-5	CAMQGARQETQYF	TGTGCCATGCAGGGGGCGCGGCAAGAGACCCAGTACTTC
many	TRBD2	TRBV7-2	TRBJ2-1	CASSFRLAGGPYNEQFF	TGTGCCAGCAGCTTTCGACTGGCGGGAGGGCCTTACAATGAGCAGTTCTTC
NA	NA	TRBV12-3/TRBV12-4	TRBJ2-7	CASSLGLDEQYF	TGTGCCAGCAGTTTAGGGCTAGACGAGCAGTACTTC
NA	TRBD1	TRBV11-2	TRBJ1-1	CASRTLRGRLNTEAFF	TGTGCCAGCAGGACCTTAAGGGGGCGCCTGAACACTGAAGCTTTCTTT
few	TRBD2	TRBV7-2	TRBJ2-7	CASSPVGASGEEYF	TGTGCCAGCAGCCCAGTCGGGGCTAGCGGAGAGGAGTACTTC
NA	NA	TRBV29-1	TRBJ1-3	CSVDRGADGNTIYF	TGCAGCGTTGATCGGGGGGCAGACGGAAACACCATATATTTT
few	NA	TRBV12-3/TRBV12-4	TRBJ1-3	CASSLLSANSGNTIYF	TGTGCCAGCAGTCTACTCTCAGCGAACTCTGGAAACACCATATATTTT
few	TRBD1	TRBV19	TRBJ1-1	CASSRRGTGANTEAFF	TGTGCCAGTAGTAGACGAGGGACAGGGGCGAACACTGAAGCTTTCTTT
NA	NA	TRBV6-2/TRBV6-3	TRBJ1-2	CASTSVTANYGYAF	TGTGCCAGCACCTCCGTGACGGCTAACTATGGCTACGCCTTC
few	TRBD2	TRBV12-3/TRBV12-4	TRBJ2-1	CASSTAVAGNSYNEQFF	TGTGCCAGCAGCACCGCCGTAGCGGGCAACTCCTACAATGAGCAGTTCTTC
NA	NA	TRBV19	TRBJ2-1	CASSTPSKAPRHNEQFF	TGTGCCAGTAGTACCCCCTCGAAAGCGCCGCGCCACAATGAGCAGTTCTTC
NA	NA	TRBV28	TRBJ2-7	CASSLDGNEQYF	TGTGCCAGCAGTCTAGATGGCAACGAGCAGTACTTC
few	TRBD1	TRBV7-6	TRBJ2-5	CASSLGNRGETQYF	TGTGCCAGCAGCTTAGGTAACAGGGGAGAGACCCAGTACTTC
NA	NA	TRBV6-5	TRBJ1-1	CASRTDRLNTEAFF	TGTGCCAGCAGAACTGACAGGCTGAACACTGAAGCTTTCTTT
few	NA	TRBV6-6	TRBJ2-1	CASSYPGPNEQFF	TGTGCCAGCAGTTACCCGGGACCGAATGAGCAGTTCTTC
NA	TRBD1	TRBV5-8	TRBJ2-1	CASRLYDRGRDREQFF	TGTGCCAGCAGGTTATATGACAGGGGGCGCGATCGTGAGCAGTTCTTC
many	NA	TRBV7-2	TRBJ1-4	CASSLGGAGEKLFF	TGTGCCAGCAGCTTAGGGGGCGCGGGTGAAAAACTGTTTTTT